This T cell receptor beta chain was sequenced in a study of T-cell reconstitution after alpha-beta-depleted transplantation in children (dated by TCRdb to the mid-2010s). A note on the overall study: The study quantitatively tracked T-cell immune reconstitution after TCRalphabeta/CD19-depleted allogeneic hematopoietic cell transplantation in children using TCR repertoire profiling.

What the treatment or condition label conveys for this sample: allogeneic hematopoietic cell transplantation with graft depleted of TCRalphabeta T cells and CD19 B cells. TCRalphabeta/CD19-depleted allogeneic hematopoietic cell grafts were given to the transplant recipients, all of whom were children. Reading from cysteine to phenylalanine, the CDR3 counts 15 amino acids. The CDR3 DNA has 45 bases and is translated from base 1. Relative to germline, V is missing 0 bases and J is missing 6 bases, with 8 bases of the junction outside any gene match. Looking up the germline V gene yields CDR1 SQVTM and CDR2 ANQGSEA. The library was obtained by PCR. This sample was sequenced with an Illumina HiSeq 2500. Molecular barcoding was employed in the preparation of TCR libraries, with unique molecular identifiers being used to normalize TCRbeta repertoire quantification. TCRdb handled the public reads itself, with Q25 trimming in fastp and clone calling in MiXCR, and kept productive beta chains. Each entry merges the rows of one CDR3 protein and shows their most common DNA and genes. The sample records about 980,000 distinct CDR3 sequences, about 29% of which are singletons. Under 30% of the sample is taken by the ten largest.

This clonotype has only a few counts. Its antigen target is currently unknown. Nothing much larger sits one base from this clone, and base qualities are not available. What the research found in general, with its limitations: The apparently early recovery of alphabetaT-cell counts about two months after transplant reportedly depended on only several hundred rapidly expanded clones that came from non-depleted graft cells. Over subsequent months, a decline in hyperexpanded clone frequencies was noted, and after one year, T-cell counts and TCRbeta diversity were mostly ascribed to newly produced T cells. In some patients, the high TCRbeta diversity seen at day 60 was put down to recipient T cells and intrathymic progenitors that had survived conditioning.

The sample here was PBMCs, mostly from graft donor cells, taken 360 days after TCRalphabeta/CD19-depleted stem cell transplant. The chain is encoded by TRBV29-1 joined to TRBJ2-1; TRBD2 fits 7 bases in the junction. This sequence originates from a boy under two years old who had a stem cell transplant for SCID, so the T cells may come from the graft donor. For the CDR3, the sequence is CSVEEVPGLTNEQFF. The sequenced DNA is TGCAGCGTTGAAGAAGTCCCGGGACTAACCAATGAGCAGTTCTTC.